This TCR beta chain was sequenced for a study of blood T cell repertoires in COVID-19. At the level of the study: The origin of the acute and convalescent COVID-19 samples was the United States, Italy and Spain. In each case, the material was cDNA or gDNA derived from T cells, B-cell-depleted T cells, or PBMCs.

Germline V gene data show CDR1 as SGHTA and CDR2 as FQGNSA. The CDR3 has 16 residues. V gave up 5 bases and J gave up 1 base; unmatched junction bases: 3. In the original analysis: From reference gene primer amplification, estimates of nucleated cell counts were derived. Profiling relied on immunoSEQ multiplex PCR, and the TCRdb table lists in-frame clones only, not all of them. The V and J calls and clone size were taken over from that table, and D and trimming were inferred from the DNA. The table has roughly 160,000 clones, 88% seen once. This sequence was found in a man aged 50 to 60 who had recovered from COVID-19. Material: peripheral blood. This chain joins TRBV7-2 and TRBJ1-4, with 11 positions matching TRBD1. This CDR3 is CASSRDRGGTNEKLFF. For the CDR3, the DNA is TGTGCCAGCAGCCGGGACAGGGGGGGAACTAATGAAAAACTGTTTTTT.